Only one count was recorded for the clone carrying this T cell receptor beta chain. Its antigen is not known. Treatment denoted: 15 to 20 received Ad26.COV2.S at low or high dose, single or two shots; roughly five received placebo; per-sample allocation not given. Material that was analyzed had been drawn on day 63 after the first vaccine or placebo injection. Sequenced by immunoSEQ multiplex PCR; TCRdb stores in-frame clones only, minus some. The sample yields about 250,000 clones, about 90% seen once. The sample is drawn from a study of Ad26.COV2.S vaccination and SARS-CoV-2 variants. With 6 bases clipped from V and 5 bases from J, the junction kept 7 bases outside the gene matches. CDR3 size: 15 residues. CDR1 and CDR2 from the germline V gene are MDHEN and SYDVKM. General study findings and limits: Vaccine recipients had higher spike-specific TCR breadth than placebo recipients. A substantial breadth of spike-specific CD8+ and CD4+ T cell responses after vaccination has been reported. Placebo and vaccine recipients had non-spike TCR breadth that was similar. Breadth and depth estimates from TCRs may understate total T cell responses.

This chain uses TRBV28 with TRBJ1-6, with 7 positions matching TRBD1. Sequenced material: peripheral blood, taken in a trial of Ad26.COV2.S vaccine versus placebo. This clonotype originated in a person between 18 and 60 years old who received the Ad26.COV2.S COVID-19 vaccine or a placebo. CDR3: CASSLGDRNNSPLHF. As DNA, the CDR3 is TGTGCCAGCAGCCTCGGGGACAGAAATAATTCACCCCTCCACTTT.